This T cell receptor beta chain was captured by sequencing in a study of radiation and T cells in renal cell carcinoma. Study-wide findings and caveats: Top tumor clonotypes rose in blood 2 weeks post-radiation, then contracted.

Comments on this clone: Its antigen remains unknown.

Time point in this sample: blood 2 weeks post-SBRT. Treatment given: 15 Gy SBRT to primary tumor, nephrectomy 4 weeks later. Repertoires were generated with immunoSEQ multiplex PCR, while TCRdb's copy carries only in-frame clones and drops some. The sample lists roughly 150,000 clones; roughly 90% were seen once. J lost 8 bases, V lost 2 bases, and 14 bases had no gene match. The length of the CDR3 is 16 residues. Germline V gene sequence: CDR1 SGHRS, CDR2 YFSETQ. The receptor was isolated from a woman between 45 and 65 years old with renal cell carcinoma. The chain has TRBV5-1 and TRBJ2-7; TRBD2 matches 9 bases. The specimen was blood, collected from a patient whose treatment included radiotherapy and nephrectomy. CDR3 nucleotide sequence: TGCGCCAGCAGCTTAGAGCTAGCGGGGACTCGGTGGCAGCAGTACTTC. Translating it yields CASSLELAGTRWQQYF.